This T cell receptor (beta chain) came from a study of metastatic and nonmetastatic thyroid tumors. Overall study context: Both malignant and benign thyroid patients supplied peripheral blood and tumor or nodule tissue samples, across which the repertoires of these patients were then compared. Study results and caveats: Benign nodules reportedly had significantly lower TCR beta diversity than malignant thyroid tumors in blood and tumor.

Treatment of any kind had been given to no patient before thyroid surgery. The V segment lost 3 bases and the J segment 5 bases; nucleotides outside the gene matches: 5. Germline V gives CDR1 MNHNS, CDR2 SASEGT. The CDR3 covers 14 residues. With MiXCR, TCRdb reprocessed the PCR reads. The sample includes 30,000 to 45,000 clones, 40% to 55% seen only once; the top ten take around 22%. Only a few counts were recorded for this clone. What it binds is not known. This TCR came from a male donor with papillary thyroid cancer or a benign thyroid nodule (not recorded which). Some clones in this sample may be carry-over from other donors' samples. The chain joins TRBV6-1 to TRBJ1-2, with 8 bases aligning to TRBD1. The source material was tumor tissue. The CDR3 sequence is CASSDSQGVYGYTF. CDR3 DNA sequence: TGTGCCAGCAGTGATTCACAGGGGGTATATGGCTACACCTTC.